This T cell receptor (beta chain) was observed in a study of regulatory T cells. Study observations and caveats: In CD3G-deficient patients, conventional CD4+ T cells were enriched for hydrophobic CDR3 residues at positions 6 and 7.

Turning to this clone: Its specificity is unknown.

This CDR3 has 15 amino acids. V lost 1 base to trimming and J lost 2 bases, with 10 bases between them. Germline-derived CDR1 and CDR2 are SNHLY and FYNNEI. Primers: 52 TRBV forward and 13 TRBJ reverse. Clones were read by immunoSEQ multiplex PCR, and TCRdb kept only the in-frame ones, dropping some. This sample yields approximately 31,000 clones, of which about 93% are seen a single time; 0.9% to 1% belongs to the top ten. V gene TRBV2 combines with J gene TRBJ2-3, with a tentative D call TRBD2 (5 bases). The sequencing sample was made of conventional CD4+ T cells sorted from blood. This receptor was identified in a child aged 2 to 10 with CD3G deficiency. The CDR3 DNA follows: TGTGCCAGCAGTGAAGGAGGGCTTCTCACAGATACGCAGTATTTT. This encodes CASSEGGLLTDTQYF. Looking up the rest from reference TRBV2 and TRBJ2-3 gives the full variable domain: EPEVTQTPSHQVTQMGQEVILRCVPISNHLYFYWYRQILGQKVEFLVSFYNNEISEKSEIFDDQFSVERPDGSNFTLKIRSTKLEDSAMYFCASSEGGLLTDTQYFGPGTRLTVL.